Presented here are 5 T cell receptor beta chains from one specimen sequenced in a study of blood T cell repertoires in COVID-19. The method was immunoSEQ multiplex PCR; TCRdb's version includes in-frame clones alone and lacks a portion of them. Altogether fewer than 200,000 clones are present, about 88% being singletons, with the ten largest covering 1.5% to 2%. The sequenced material came from peripheral blood. These receptors were collected from a man in his late teens or twenties who had recovered from COVID-19.

This chain uses TRBV6-6 with TRBJ1-1; TRBD1 is a possible D gene (6 bases). The CDR3 has 13 residues. Germline CDR1 and CDR2: MNHNY and SVGAGI (reference sequence). V lost 4 bases to trimming and J lost 6 bases, with 12 bases between them. CDR3: CASSSEGGAEAFF. CDR3 bases: TGTGCCAGCAGTTCGGAAGGGGGGGCTGAAGCTTTCTTT.

The gene calls are TRBV29-1 and TRBJ1-2; D not resolved. V was cut by 3 bases and J by 0 bases, with 11 bases left in between. CDR1 and CDR2 from the germline V gene are SQVTM and ANQGSEA. The CDR3 consists of 14 residues. CDR3 in amino acids: CSVEERRANYGYTF. CDR3 coding DNA: TGCAGCGTTGAGGAGCGGCGAGCTAACTATGGCTACACCTTC.

The gene calls are TRBV2 and TRBJ1-1; TRBD1 might be the D (6 bases). Trimming took 0 bases from V and 10 from J, leaving 18 bases between them. The CDR3 loop spans 15 amino acids. Germline V gene lookup returns CDR1 SNHLY and CDR2 FYNNEI. The CDR3 sequence: CASSEAVGGLGGAFF. The CDR3 bases are TGTGCCAGCAGTGAAGCGGTGGGGGGGCTGGGAGGAGCTTTCTTT.

Points on this clone: Just one base apart from a much larger clone, this may be a read error. Other DNA variants within this sample encode the same CDR3. This chain links TRBV19 with TRBJ1-6; no clear D gene. V lost 3 bases and J lost 7, with 10 bases in between. Germline lookup yields CDR1 LNHDA and CDR2 SQIVND (reference sequence). The CDR3 spans 14 residues. The chain's CDR3 is CASSIYRENSPLHF. The CDR3 nucleotides are TGTGCCAGTAGTATCTATAGGGAGAATTCACCCCTCCACTTT. The full variable domain, completed using reference TRBV19 and TRBJ1-6, is DGGITQSPKYLFRKEGQNVTLSCEQNLNHDAMYWYRQDPGQGLRLIYYSQIVNDFQKGDIAEGYSVSREKKESFPLTVTSAQKNPTAFYLCASSIYRENSPLHFGNGTRLTVT.

This chain joins TRBV10-3 and TRBJ2-7, with D maybe TRBD1 (5 bases). The CDR3 runs 12 residues. Trimming took 6 bases from V and 4 from J, leaving 10 bases between them. Germline V gene lookup returns CDR1 ENHRY and CDR2 SYGVKD. This CDR3 is CAIRSQGYEQYF. CDR3 DNA sequence: TGTGCCATCAGGTCCCAGGGTTACGAGCAGTACTTC.